Shown below are 32 T cell receptor beta chains from a single sample sequenced in a study of T-cell memory formation after mild COVID-19. One entry per CDR3 protein, called by TCRdb with MiXCR from the 5' RACE reads. The sample consists of around 320,000 distinct CDR3 sequences, 25% to 30% of them appearing once. Sequenced material: PBMCs or a T cell subset sorted from them (not recorded which). The source of these receptors is an adult woman who had mild COVID-19 (a few samples of this study predate the infection). Cell type and time point are not known.

This clonotype was found a few times. The gene calls are TRBV12-3 or TRBV12-4 and TRBJ1-1, with D possibly being TRBD1 (5 bases). The CDR3 runs 15 residues. V was cut by 5 bases and J by 4 bases, with 17 bases left in between. For the CDR3, the DNA is TGTGCCAGCAGTCCGCGATCCGGGGCTGGCACTGAAGCTTTCTTT. It translates to CASSPRSGAGTEAFF.

This chain links TRBV20-1 with TRBJ2-1; D is ambiguous. Germline V gene lookup returns CDR1 DFQATT and CDR2 SNEGSKA (reference sequence). CDR3 length: 14 amino acids. The germline V and J ends were trimmed by 3 bases and 6 bases, with 15 bases remaining between them. The CDR3 DNA is TGCAGTGCTAGTGGAACGGTCTGGACCAATGAGCAGTTCTTC. This translates into CSASGTVWTNEQFF.

The genes are TRBV12-3 or TRBV12-4 and TRBJ1-5; TRBD1 matches 9 bases. The CDR3 is 17 residues long. J gave up 3 bases and V 5 bases, and 11 bases lay outside the gene matches. The CDR3 loop is CASSGPGTGNINQPQHF. CDR3 DNA: TGTGCCAGCAGTGGGCCAGGGACAGGGAATATCAATCAGCCCCAGCATTTT.

The CDR3 is CASSQDGTGYTDTQYF. The CDR3 DNA is TGCGCCAGCAGCCAAGATGGGACAGGGTACACAGATACGCAGTATTTT. The chain joins TRBV4-1 to TRBJ2-3, with 9 bases fitting TRBD1. This CDR3 has 16 amino acids. J gave up 2 bases and V 0 bases, and 3 bases lay outside the gene matches. Looked up from germline, CDR1 is MGHRA and CDR2 is YSYEKL.

There are a few counts of this clonotype. This chain joins TRBV7-6 and TRBJ2-3; TRBD1 matches 10 bases. V was clipped by 6 bases and J by 5 bases; unmatched bases: 5. The CDR3 spans 14 residues. The germline V gene encodes CDR1 SGHVS and CDR2 FNYEAQ. For the CDR3, the DNA is TGTGCCAGCAGGTCGGGACAGGGGAGAGATACGCAGTATTTT. This gives the protein CASRSGQGRDTQYF. Full variable domain (remainder filled in from reference TRBV7-6 and TRBJ2-3): GAGVSQSPRYKVTKRGQDVALRCDPISGHVSLYWYRQALGQGPEFLTYFNYEAQQDKSGLPNDRFSAERPEGSISTLTIQRTEQRDSAMYRCASRSGQGRDTQYFGPGTRLTVL.

The V gene is TRBV7-8, the J gene TRBJ2-7, with 9 bases matching TRBD1. The CDR3 sequence is 14 residues long. The V gene's germline CDR1 is SGHVS and CDR2 FQNEAQ. Unmatched junction bases numbered 10, after V lost 5 bases and J lost 8 bases. CDR3: CASSLQGALRQQYF. The CDR3 nucleotides read TGTGCCAGCAGCCTACAGGGGGCCCTTCGTCAGCAGTACTTC.

The chain joins TRBV6-5 to TRBJ2-3; unclear D gene. Germline V gene sequence: CDR1 MNHEY, CDR2 SVGAGI. Trimming removed 2 bases from V and 0 bases from J, with 15 bases in between. The CDR3 has 17 residues. The CDR3 DNA is TGTGCCAGCAGTTACGCGTCGGTATGGGGTAGCACAGATACGCAGTATTTT. Translated: CASSYASVWGSTDTQYF.

The gene calls are TRBV7-9 and TRBJ2-3, with TRBD2 matching over 16 bases. In germline, CDR1 is SEHNR, CDR2 FQNEAQ (reference sequence). The CDR3 is made up of 21 amino acids. After removal of 5 bases from V and 3 bases from J, the junction contained 17 bases not matched to a gene. Written as DNA, the CDR3 is TGTGCCAGCAGCCCCGCTTGGCTTACCGGGACTAGCGGGAGGGCAACAGATACGCAGTATTTT. This encodes CASSPAWLTGTSGRATDTQYF.

This sequence joins TRBV11-3 and TRBJ2-3; D gene ambiguous. Trimming stripped 7 bases from V and 1 base from J, with 6 bases between. The CDR3 is 12 residues long. CDR1 is SGHNT, CDR2 YENEEA, per germline. The CDR3 loop is CASTSGTDTQYF. As DNA, the CDR3 is TGTGCCAGCACTTCAGGCACAGATACGCAGTATTTT.

This clonotype was found a few times. This sequence joins TRBV12-3 or TRBV12-4 and TRBJ1-1; no clear D. V gave up 7 bases and J gave up 0 bases, with 15 bases separating them. The CDR3 extends over 15 amino acids. The CDR3 sequence is CASTRKEQMNTEAFF. The CDR3 DNA sequence: TGTGCCAGCACCCGAAAGGAGCAGATGAACACTGAAGCTTTCTTT.

This clonotype has a handful of counts. The J gene is TRBJ2-6, the V gene TRBV5-1; no definite D call. V shed 1 base and J shed 0 bases, with 8 bases lying between them. Per germline, CDR1 SGHRS and CDR2 YFSETQ. CDR3 length: 16 residues. Here the CDR3 DNA reads TGCGCCAGCAGCTTGACAGCGCGCTCTGGGGCCAACGTCCTGACTTTC. This gives the protein CASSLTARSGANVLTF.

The V and J genes are TRBV6-6 and TRBJ2-1, with TRBD2 matching over 7 bases. Germline trimming cut 2 bases from V and 10 bases from J; bases unmatched to any gene: 8. CDR1 is MNHNY, CDR2 SVGAGI, per germline (reference sequence). The CDR3 runs to 14 residues. The CDR3: CASSYAGRGGEQFF. In DNA, the CDR3 is TGTGCCAGCAGTTACGCGGGACGGGGAGGGGAGCAGTTCTTC.

CDR3 bases: TGTGCCAGCAGTTTTATGGTTGGGGCCGGGCTAAGTGATGAGCAGTTCTTC. Its protein is CASSFMVGAGLSDEQFF. The rearrangement joins TRBV12-3 or TRBV12-4 to TRBJ2-1; D possibly corresponds to TRBD1 (5 bases). The CDR3 has 17 residues. V was clipped by 3 bases and J by 8 bases, with 23 bases between them.

The chain is built from TRBV5-6 and TRBJ2-1; D might be TRBD1 or TRBD2, each matching 5 bases. Per the germline V gene, CDR1 is SGHDT and CDR2 is YYEEEE. The CDR3 is made up of 14 amino acids. Trimming cost V 4 bases and J 5 bases, with 13 bases left between them. In nucleotides, the CDR3 is TGTGCCAGCAGCGCCCGGGACCGACACAATGAGCAGTTCTTC. Amino acids: CASSARDRHNEQFF.

This clonotype was recorded many times. The chain has TRBV12-3 or TRBV12-4 and TRBJ1-1; no firm D call. Trimming left V 7 bases short and J 5 bases short, with 11 bases between. The CDR3 spans 12 residues. The DNA of the CDR3 is TGTGCCAGCACCCTGTACCCTACTGAAGCTTTCTTT. Translation gives CASTLYPTEAFF.

This chain uses TRBV9 with TRBJ2-3; TRBD2 matches at 10 bases. Germline lookup yields CDR1 SGDLS and CDR2 YYNGEE. CDR3 length equals 15 residues. Trimming removed 5 bases from V and 6 bases from J; junction bases left unmatched: 9. The CDR3 is CASSASGGADDTQYF. CDR3 DNA sequence: TGTGCCAGCAGTGCCAGCGGGGGGGCTGATGATACGCAGTATTTT.

This clonotype has ten or more counts. Sequence at one end of the junction differs from germline and may be a read error. The chain links TRBV5-1 to TRBJ1-1; D possibly corresponds to TRBD1 (6 bases). The CDR3 has 14 amino acids. Germline V gene lookup returns CDR1 SGHRS and CDR2 YFSETQ. The CDR3 here is CASSLDSLNTEAFF. The DNA of the CDR3 is TGTGCCAGCAGCTTGGACAGTTTGAACACTGAAGCTTTCTTT.

In nucleotides, the CDR3 is TGCAGTGCTTTGACTAGCGGGAGCTCCTACAATGAGCAGTTCTTC. It codes for CSALTSGSSYNEQFF. This chain links TRBV20-1 with TRBJ2-1, with TRBD2 matching 12 bases. The CDR3 contains 15 residues. After removal of 5 bases from V and 0 bases from J, the junction contained 2 bases not matched to a gene. From germline, CDR1 is DFQATT and CDR2 SNEGSKA (reference sequence).

The J gene is TRBJ1-1, the V gene TRBV5-6; D is possibly TRBD1 (5 bases). The V gene lost 0 bases and the J gene lost 5 bases, with 20 bases spanning the gap. The CDR3 is made up of 17 amino acids. From germline, CDR1 is SGHDT and CDR2 YYEEEE. The CDR3 DNA follows: TGTGCCAGCAGCTTGGTAGGGGCCGCCAGGGACGCGACTGAAGCTTTCTTT. Protein sequence: CASSLVGAARDATEAFF.

The CDR3 DNA reads TGTGCCAGCAGCTTGGGTGTCCGGAGTAGAACCGGGGAGCTGTTTTTT. Residues: CASSLGVRSRTGELFF. The chain is built from TRBV11-2 and TRBJ2-2; no clear D gene. V was pared by 3 bases and J by 5 bases, with 16 bases between. The CDR3 covers 16 residues. Germline CDR1 reads SGHAT; CDR2 reads FQNNGV.

This clonotype was counted between two and nine times. This sequence joins TRBV30 and TRBJ1-5; no clear D gene. The V gene lost 2 bases and the J gene lost 4 bases, with 9 bases spanning the gap. Germline lookup yields CDR1 GTSNPN and CDR2 SVGIG (reference sequence). The CDR3 covers 13 residues. CDR3 DNA: TGTGCCTGGAGTACACGGGAAAATCAGCCCCAGCATTTT. Its translation is CAWSTRENQPQHF. The complete variable domain, with remaining parts taken from reference TRBV30 and TRBJ1-5, reads SQTIHQWPATLVQPVGSPLSLECTVEGTSNPNLYWYRQAAGRGLQLLFYSVGIGQISSEVPQNLSASRPQDRQFILSSKKLLLSDSGFYLCAWSTRENQPQHFGDGTRLSIL.

The rearrangement joins TRBV24-1 to TRBJ2-3; 12 bases line up with TRBD1. Trimming at V came to 4 bases and at J to 3 bases, leaving 4 bases not matched to a gene. The CDR3 spans 16 residues. Germline CDR1 KGHDR, CDR2 SFDVKD. The CDR3 loop is CATSDPGQGATDTQYF. The CDR3 DNA is TGTGCCACCAGTGACCCGGGACAGGGGGCGACAGATACGCAGTATTTT.

This clonotype was detected only a few times. The chain employs TRBV4-2 and TRBJ2-3, with D possibly TRBD2 on 5 matching bases. Germline CDR1 and CDR2: LGHNA and YNFKEQ. The length of the CDR3 is 14 residues. Trimming pared 8 bases from V and 2 bases from J, leaving 14 bases between. CDR3 loop: CASGPGGSTDTQYF. In nucleotides, the CDR3 is TGTGCCAGCGGCCCGGGCGGGTCCACAGATACGCAGTATTTT.

This clonotype was detected a few times. The J gene is TRBJ2-5, the V gene TRBV7-9; TRBD2 is a possible D gene (7 bases). Trimming removed 5 bases at V and 5 bases at J, with 18 bases between. CDR1 and CDR2 from the germline V gene are SEHNR and FQNEAQ (reference sequence). The CDR3 covers 15 residues. The CDR3: CASSAQRGASETQYF. The CDR3 nucleotides are TGTGCCAGCAGCGCCCAACGGGGGGCCTCGGAGACCCAGTACTTC.

This clonotype was seen a few times. This could be a read error, since a much larger clone is one nucleotide away. This chain joins TRBV5-1 and TRBJ2-5; D remains unclear. Germline-derived CDR1 and CDR2 are SGHRS and YFSETQ. The CDR3 consists of 12 residues. With 3 bases removed from V and 0 bases from J, the gap between germline ends came to 3 bases. In DNA form, the CDR3 reads TGCGCCAGCAGCTGGGACCAAGAGACCCAGTACTTC. Translating it yields CASSWDQETQYF.

The chain combines TRBV24-1 with TRBJ2-1; tentatively, D is TRBD2 (5 bases). The V gene's germline CDR1 is KGHDR and CDR2 SFDVKD. The CDR3 runs to 15 residues. Between the trimmed V and J ends, which lost 5 bases and 7 bases, there was a span of 17 bases. DNA for the CDR3: TGTGCCACCAGTGTAAGGACGGGAAGGAGTAATGAGCAGTTCTTC. Residues: CATSVRTGRSNEQFF.

V gene TRBV13 combines with J gene TRBJ2-5; 8 nucleotides match TRBD1. The ends lost 4 bases at V and 3 bases at J; junction bases unmatched: 16. Germline CDR1 and CDR2: PRHDT and FYEKMQ (reference sequence). The CDR3 contains 18 residues. In DNA, the CDR3 is TGTGCCAGCAGCTCCCGACAGGGGCCGTCCACCAAAAAAGAGACCCAGTACTTC. It yields the protein CASSSRQGPSTKKETQYF. Full variable domain (remainder filled in from reference TRBV13 and TRBJ2-5): AAGVIQSPRHLIKEKRETATLKCYPIPRHDTVYWYQQGPGQDPQFLISFYEKMQSDKGSIPDRFSAQQFSDYHSELNMSSLELGDSALYFCASSSRQGPSTKKETQYFGPGTRLLVL.

V is TRBV20-1 and J is TRBJ2-3; TRBD1 matches at 7 bases. The germline CDR1 and CDR2 sequences are DFQATT and SNEGSKA (reference sequence). The V and J ends lost 0 bases and 6 bases, in that order; junction bases with no gene match: 9. The CDR3 length is 15 residues. The CDR3, as DNA: TGCAGTGCTAGAGATCTCCGAGGGGGCGGGGATACGCAGTATTTT. This encodes CSARDLRGGGDTQYF.

This clonotype was seen a handful of times. CDR3 region: CASSHGGQGTYEQYF. The CDR3 nucleotides read TGCGCCAGCAGCCATGGGGGACAGGGGACCTACGAGCAGTACTTC. The chain recombines TRBV4-1 with TRBJ2-7; 10 bases align to TRBD1. Germline-derived CDR1 and CDR2 are MGHRA and YSYEKL. J lost 2 bases, V lost 3 bases, and 4 bases had no gene match. There are 15 residues in the CDR3.

V is TRBV7-9 and J is TRBJ2-3; D possibly matches TRBD1 or TRBD2 (5 bases each). Germline assignment: CDR1 SEHNR and CDR2 FQNEAQ (reference sequence). Deletions cut 1 base from V and 5 bases from J, with 10 bases between. The CDR3 runs 14 residues. CDR3 sequence (DNA): TGTGCCAGCAGCTTAGTCGGGACGAGAGATACGCAGTATTTT. The encoded protein is CASSLVGTRDTQYF.

The genes are TRBV9 and TRBJ2-7; TRBD1 or TRBD2 may be the D gene (5 bases each). The CDR3 length is 15 residues. CDR1 SGDLS and CDR2 YYNGEE come from the germline V gene. Trimming stripped 0 bases from V and 2 bases from J, with 12 bases between. The DNA of the CDR3 is TGTGCCAGCAGCGTAGCCAACGGGGCCGCCTACGAGCAGTACTTC. The encoded protein is CASSVANGAAYEQYF.

The sample holds a few counts of this clonotype. This chain uses TRBV5-1 with TRBJ2-4; no firm D call. Trimming left V 0 bases short and J 1 base short, with 11 bases between. The CDR3 covers 16 residues. Germline V CDR1 and CDR2: SGHRS, YFSETQ. The CDR3 DNA sequence: TGCGCCAGCAGCTTGGCCACGAGGATCGCCAAAAACATTCAGTACTTC. Its protein is CASSLATRIAKNIQYF.